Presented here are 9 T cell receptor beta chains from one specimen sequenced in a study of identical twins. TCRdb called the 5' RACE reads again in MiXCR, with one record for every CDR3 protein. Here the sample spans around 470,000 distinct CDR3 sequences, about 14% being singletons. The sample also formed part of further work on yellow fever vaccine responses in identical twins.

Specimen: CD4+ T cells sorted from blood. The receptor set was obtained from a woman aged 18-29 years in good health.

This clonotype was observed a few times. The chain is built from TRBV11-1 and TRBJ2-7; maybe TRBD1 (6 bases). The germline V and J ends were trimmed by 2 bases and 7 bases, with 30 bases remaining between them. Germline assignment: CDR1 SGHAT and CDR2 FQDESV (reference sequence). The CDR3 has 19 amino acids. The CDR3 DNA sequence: TGTGCCAGCAGCTTAATGTTTCTAGACAGGCCCACCTGGGGCGGGGAGCAGTACTTC. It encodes CASSLMFLDRPTWGGEQYF.

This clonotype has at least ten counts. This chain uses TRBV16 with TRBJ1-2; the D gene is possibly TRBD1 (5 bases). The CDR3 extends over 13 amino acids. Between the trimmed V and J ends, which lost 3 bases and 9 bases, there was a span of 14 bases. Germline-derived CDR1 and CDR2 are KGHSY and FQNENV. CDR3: CASSHSIRDRYTF. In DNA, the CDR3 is TGTGCCAGCAGCCATTCTATACGGGACCGCTACACCTTC.

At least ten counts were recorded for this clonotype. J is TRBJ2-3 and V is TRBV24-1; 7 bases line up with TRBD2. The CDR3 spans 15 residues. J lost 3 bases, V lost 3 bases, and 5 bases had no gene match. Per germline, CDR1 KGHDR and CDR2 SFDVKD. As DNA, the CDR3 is TGTGCCACCAGTGATATCGGGGGGAGAACAGATACGCAGTATTTT. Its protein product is CATSDIGGRTDTQYF.

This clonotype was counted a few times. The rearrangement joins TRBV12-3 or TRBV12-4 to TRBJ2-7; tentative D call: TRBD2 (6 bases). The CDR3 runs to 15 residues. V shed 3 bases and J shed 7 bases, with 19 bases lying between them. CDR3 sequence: CASSFGGASPGEQYF. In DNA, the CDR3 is TGTGCCAGCAGTTTTGGCGGGGCCTCACCGGGGGAGCAGTACTTC.

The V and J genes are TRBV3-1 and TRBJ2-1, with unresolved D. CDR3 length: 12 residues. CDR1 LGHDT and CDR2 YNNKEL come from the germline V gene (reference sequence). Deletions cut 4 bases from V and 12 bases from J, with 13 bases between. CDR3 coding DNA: TGTGCCAGCAGCCTCCACGGCGATGGGCAGTTCTTC. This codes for CASSLHGDGQFF.

The CDR3: CSAPGPNTGELFF. The CDR3 DNA follows: TGCAGCGCCCCCGGACCGAACACCGGGGAGCTGTTTTTT. V and J are TRBV20-1 and TRBJ2-2; D uncertain. The germline gives CDR1 DFQATT, CDR2 SNEGSKA (reference sequence). The CDR3 covers 13 residues.

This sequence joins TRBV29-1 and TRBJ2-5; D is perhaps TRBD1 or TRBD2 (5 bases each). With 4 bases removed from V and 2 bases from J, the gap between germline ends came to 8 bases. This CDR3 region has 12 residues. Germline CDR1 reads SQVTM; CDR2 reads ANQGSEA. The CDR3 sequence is CSVVGVQETQYF. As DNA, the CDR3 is TGCAGCGTTGTGGGGGTACAAGAGACCCAGTACTTC.

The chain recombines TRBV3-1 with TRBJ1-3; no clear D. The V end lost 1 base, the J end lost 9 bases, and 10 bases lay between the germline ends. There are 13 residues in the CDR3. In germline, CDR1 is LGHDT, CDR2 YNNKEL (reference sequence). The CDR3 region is CASSQVQDSTIYF. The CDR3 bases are TGTGCCAGCAGCCAAGTTCAGGATAGCACCATATATTTT. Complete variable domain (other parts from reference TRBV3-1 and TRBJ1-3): DTAVSQTPKYLVTQMGNDKSIKCEQNLGHDTMYWYKQDSKKFLKIMFSYNNKELIINETVPNRFSPKSPDKAHLNLHINSLELGDSAVYFCASSQVQDSTIYFGEGSWLTVV.

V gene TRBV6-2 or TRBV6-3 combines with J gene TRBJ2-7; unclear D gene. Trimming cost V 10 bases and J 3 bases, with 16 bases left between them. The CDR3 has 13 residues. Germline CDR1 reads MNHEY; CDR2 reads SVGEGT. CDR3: CATLRDSDYEQYF. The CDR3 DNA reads TGTGCCACCTTAAGGGATTCGGACTACGAGCAGTACTTC.